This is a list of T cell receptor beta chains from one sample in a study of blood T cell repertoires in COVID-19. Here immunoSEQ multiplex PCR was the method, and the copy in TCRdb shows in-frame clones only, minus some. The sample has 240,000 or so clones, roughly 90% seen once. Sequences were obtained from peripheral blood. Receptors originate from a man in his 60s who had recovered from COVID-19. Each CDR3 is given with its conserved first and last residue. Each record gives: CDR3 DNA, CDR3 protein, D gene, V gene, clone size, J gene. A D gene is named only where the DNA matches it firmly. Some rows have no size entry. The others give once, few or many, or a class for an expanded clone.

CDR3 DNA: TGTGCCAGCAGCCGACAGTCCATGAACACTGAAGCTTTCTTT
CDR3 protein: CASSRQSMNTEAFF
D gene: .
V gene: TRBV5-5
clone size: .
J gene: TRBJ1-1

CDR3 DNA: TGCGCCAGCAGCGGCACCGGGGGGGGCACCGGGGAGCTGTTTTTT
CDR3 protein: CASSGTGGGTGELFF
D gene: TRBD2
V gene: TRBV5-1
clone size: .
J gene: TRBJ2-2

CDR3 DNA: TGTGCCAGCAGTTTGAGCGCCATGGATGGCTACACCTTC
CDR3 protein: CASSLSAMDGYTF
D gene: .
V gene: TRBV12-3/TRBV12-4
clone size: .
J gene: TRBJ1-2

CDR3 DNA: TGTGCCAGCAGCTTAGTCGCGGGGGGGCGGACAGATACGCAGTATTTT
CDR3 protein: CASSLVAGGRTDTQYF
D gene: TRBD2
V gene: TRBV7-6
clone size: .
J gene: TRBJ2-3

CDR3 DNA: TGTGCCAGCAGCGTGCGAGAGAACACTGAAGCTTTCTTT
CDR3 protein: CASSVRENTEAFF
D gene: .
V gene: TRBV9
clone size: .
J gene: TRBJ1-1

CDR3 DNA: TGTGCCAGCAGTGTACGCGGGTATCTAGCCAAAAACATTCAGTACTTC
CDR3 protein: CASSVRGYLAKNIQYF
D gene: .
V gene: TRBV6-4
clone size: .
J gene: TRBJ2-4

CDR3 DNA: TGCAGTGCTAGTGGGCACGGACAGTTGGAGACCCAGTACTTC
CDR3 protein: CSASGHGQLETQYF
D gene: .
V gene: TRBV20-1
clone size: .
J gene: TRBJ2-5

CDR3 DNA: TGTGCCAGCAGTTACGGATGGACAGTCACTGAAGCTTTCTTT
CDR3 protein: CASSYGWTVTEAFF
D gene: .
V gene: TRBV6-5
clone size: .
J gene: TRBJ1-1

CDR3 DNA: TGTGCCAGCAGCTTCTCGGGAGGGGGCACAGATACGCAGTATTTT
CDR3 protein: CASSFSGGGTDTQYF
D gene: TRBD2
V gene: TRBV5-6
clone size: .
J gene: TRBJ2-3

CDR3 DNA: TGTGCCACCAGTGATTTAGGTGGGCCCACAGATACGCAGTATTTT
CDR3 protein: CATSDLGGPTDTQYF
D gene: .
V gene: TRBV24-1
clone size: .
J gene: TRBJ2-3

CDR3 DNA: TGTGCCAGCAGCCATGAAGCGGGGCCCACAGATACGCAGTATTTT
CDR3 protein: CASSHEAGPTDTQYF
D gene: TRBD2
V gene: TRBV4-2
clone size: .
J gene: TRBJ2-3

CDR3 DNA: TGCGCCAGCAGCTACTTAACCCGGTCGGGGGCCAAAAACATTCAGTACTTC
CDR3 protein: CASSYLTRSGAKNIQYF
D gene: .
V gene: TRBV5-1
clone size: .
J gene: TRBJ2-4

CDR3 DNA: TGCGCCAGCAGCTTGGATCCTGAGGACCAGGGGAGTACAGATACGCAGTATTTT
CDR3 protein: CASSLDPEDQGSTDTQYF
D gene: .
V gene: TRBV5-1
clone size: .
J gene: TRBJ2-3

CDR3 DNA: TGTGCCAGCAGCCGAGGGGTGCAGGGAGGCACCGGGGAGCTGTTTTTT
CDR3 protein: CASSRGVQGGTGELFF
D gene: .
V gene: TRBV5-8
clone size: .
J gene: TRBJ2-2

CDR3 DNA: TGTGCCAGCAGTTTACGCCGGAGTTCGAACATTCAGTACTTC
CDR3 protein: CASSLRRSSNIQYF
D gene: .
V gene: TRBV27
clone size: .
J gene: TRBJ2-4

CDR3 DNA: TGTGCCAGCAGCCAAGACCGTCGACTAGCGGGGGGGCCGGTCAAAAACATTCAGTACTTC
CDR3 protein: CASSQDRRLAGGPVKNIQYF
D gene: TRBD2
V gene: TRBV3-1/TRBV3-2
clone size: .
J gene: TRBJ2-4

CDR3 DNA: TGTGCCAGCAGCCCAGGGGTACCATACACCGGGGAGCTGTTTTTT
CDR3 protein: CASSPGVPYTGELFF
D gene: .
V gene: TRBV9
clone size: .
J gene: TRBJ2-2

CDR3 DNA: TGCGCCAGCAGACCTACTAGTTTTAGGTCCGGGGAGCTGTTTTTT
CDR3 protein: CASRPTSFRSGELFF
D gene: .
V gene: TRBV5-1
clone size: .
J gene: TRBJ2-2

CDR3 DNA: TGTGCCATCAGTGCCGGGACAGACAATCAGCCCCAGCATTTT
CDR3 protein: CAISAGTDNQPQHF
D gene: TRBD1
V gene: TRBV10-3
clone size: .
J gene: TRBJ1-5

CDR3 DNA: TGTGCCAGCACCGAGGGGGCGCTAAGTAAGACCCAGTACTTC
CDR3 protein: CASTEGALSKTQYF
D gene: TRBD1
V gene: TRBV2
clone size: few
J gene: TRBJ2-5

CDR3 DNA: TGTGCCAGCAGCGTAGGACAGGGGTCCACTGAAGCTTTCTTT
CDR3 protein: CASSVGQGSTEAFF
D gene: TRBD1
V gene: TRBV5-8
clone size: .
J gene: TRBJ1-1

CDR3 DNA: TGTGCCTGGAGTGTACTCGGGGTGGGCAATCAGCCCCAGCATTTT
CDR3 protein: CAWSVLGVGNQPQHF
D gene: .
V gene: TRBV30
clone size: .
J gene: TRBJ1-5

CDR3 DNA: TGTGCCAGCAGCCAAAAGACAGGGCACCCAACCTACGAGCAGTACTTC
CDR3 protein: CASSQKTGHPTYEQYF
D gene: TRBD1
V gene: TRBV7-6
clone size: .
J gene: TRBJ2-7

CDR3 DNA: TGTGCCACCAGTGAAAGAGGGCCGTTACAGCCCCAGCATTTT
CDR3 protein: CATSERGPLQPQHF
D gene: .
V gene: TRBV24-1
clone size: .
J gene: TRBJ1-5

CDR3 DNA: TGTGCCAGCAGCTTTGGTATAGAACAGGCTCCTGGCTACACCTTC
CDR3 protein: CASSFGIEQAPGYTF
D gene: .
V gene: TRBV5-4
clone size: once
J gene: TRBJ1-2

CDR3 DNA: TGTGCCAGCAGTTCGGGGGACAGGGGGGCCAACGTCCTGACTTTC
CDR3 protein: CASSSGDRGANVLTF
D gene: TRBD1
V gene: TRBV6-6
clone size: once
J gene: TRBJ2-6

CDR3 DNA: TGTGCCAGCAGCTTAGCAGGAGACGAGTGGGCAGATACGCAGTATTTT
CDR3 protein: CASSLAGDEWADTQYF
D gene: .
V gene: TRBV7-6
clone size: .
J gene: TRBJ2-3

CDR3 DNA: TGTGCCAGCAGCTTAGGTAGGGCAGGGCCTCGGTCGAGTACGCAGTATTTT
CDR3 protein: CASSLGRAGPRSSTQYF
D gene: .
V gene: TRBV11-2
clone size: .
J gene: TRBJ2-3

CDR3 DNA: TGTGCCAGCAGCTTGGATCCGGGACAGGGGCGAACCGGGGAGCTGTTTTTT
CDR3 protein: CASSLDPGQGRTGELFF
D gene: TRBD1
V gene: TRBV7-9
clone size: .
J gene: TRBJ2-2

CDR3 DNA: TGCGCCAGCAGCTTGGCACTTAATGACAGACCGTATGGCTACACCTTC
CDR3 protein: CASSLALNDRPYGYTF
D gene: .
V gene: TRBV5-1
clone size: .
J gene: TRBJ1-2

CDR3 DNA: TGTGCCTGGAGTGCGAGGTGGAACACCATATATTTT
CDR3 protein: CAWSARWNTIYF
D gene: .
V gene: TRBV30
clone size: .
J gene: TRBJ1-3

CDR3 DNA: TGCGCCAGCAGCAAGGACCTCTCAGGGTGGCCTGAAGCTTTCTTT
CDR3 protein: CASSKDLSGWPEAFF
D gene: .
V gene: TRBV5-1
clone size: .
J gene: TRBJ1-1

CDR3 DNA: TGTGCCAGCAGCCAAGATCAACAGGGGGCGGGGGAGCTGTTTTTT
CDR3 protein: CASSQDQQGAGELFF
D gene: TRBD1
V gene: TRBV4-2
clone size: .
J gene: TRBJ2-2

CDR3 DNA: TGTGCCAGCAGCTCTGGCCGCACCGGGGAGCTGTTTTTT
CDR3 protein: CASSSGRTGELFF
D gene: .
V gene: TRBV7-6
clone size: .
J gene: TRBJ2-2

CDR3 DNA: TGTGCCAGCAGCGTAAGCGGGGGGTCCCGCACAGATACGCAGTATTTT
CDR3 protein: CASSVSGGSRTDTQYF
D gene: TRBD2
V gene: TRBV9
clone size: few
J gene: TRBJ2-3

CDR3 DNA: TGCGCCAGCAGCTTGGGTGGGACAGGGCTCTACGAGCAGTACTTC
CDR3 protein: CASSLGGTGLYEQYF
D gene: TRBD1
V gene: TRBV5-1
clone size: .
J gene: TRBJ2-7

CDR3 DNA: TGTGCCAGCAGTCTAGAGGACTCGCCGCATTTGGGCTATGGCTACACCTTC
CDR3 protein: CASSLEDSPHLGYGYTF
D gene: .
V gene: TRBV6-6
clone size: .
J gene: TRBJ1-2

CDR3 DNA: TGTGCCAGCAGTTGGAAGCAGGGGAACACTGAAGCTTTCTTT
CDR3 protein: CASSWKQGNTEAFF
D gene: .
V gene: TRBV6-2/TRBV6-3
clone size: .
J gene: TRBJ1-1

CDR3 DNA: TGCGCCAGCAGCTTGGCTGACAGGGGGCTTTACGAGCAGTACTTC
CDR3 protein: CASSLADRGLYEQYF
D gene: TRBD1
V gene: TRBV5-1
clone size: .
J gene: TRBJ2-7

CDR3 DNA: TGTGCCAGCAGCTTAGGACTAGCTACGAGCACAGATACGCAGTATTTT
CDR3 protein: CASSLGLATSTDTQYF
D gene: TRBD2
V gene: TRBV5-6
clone size: .
J gene: TRBJ2-3

CDR3 DNA: TGTGCCAGCAGCTTTGGGGCCGGGGGGTACTTGGATACGCAGTATTTT
CDR3 protein: CASSFGAGGYLDTQYF
D gene: TRBD2
V gene: TRBV5-6
clone size: once
J gene: TRBJ2-3

CDR3 DNA: TGTGCCAGCAGCCTACAGGGGGGTCCCACAGATACGCAGTATTTT
CDR3 protein: CASSLQGGPTDTQYF
D gene: TRBD1
V gene: TRBV5-5
clone size: .
J gene: TRBJ2-3

CDR3 DNA: TGCGCCAGCAGCAACAACAGGGGGGTGGGCACTGAAGCTTTCTTT
CDR3 protein: CASSNNRGVGTEAFF
D gene: TRBD1
V gene: TRBV5-1
clone size: .
J gene: TRBJ1-1

CDR3 DNA: TGTGCCATCAGTGGGGGACAGCTACATAGCAATCAGCCCCAGCATTTT
CDR3 protein: CAISGGQLHSNQPQHF
D gene: TRBD1
V gene: TRBV10-3
clone size: few
J gene: TRBJ1-5

CDR3 DNA: TGTGCCAGTAGTATACGGGTGAGGGAAAAACTGTTTTTT
CDR3 protein: CASSIRVREKLFF
D gene: .
V gene: TRBV19
clone size: .
J gene: TRBJ1-4

CDR3 DNA: TGTGCCAGCAGCTTAGATGAGGTAAATGAGCAGTTCTTC
CDR3 protein: CASSLDEVNEQFF
D gene: .
V gene: TRBV11-2
clone size: .
J gene: TRBJ2-1

CDR3 DNA: TGTGCCAGCTCACCACCGCCAGGGGGGACCGGGGAGCTGTTTTTT
CDR3 protein: CASSPPPGGTGELFF
D gene: .
V gene: TRBV18
clone size: .
J gene: TRBJ2-2

CDR3 DNA: TGTGCCAGCAGCGTAGAAGGGAGGGGGGGCGGAGAGACCCAGTACTTC
CDR3 protein: CASSVEGRGGGETQYF
D gene: .
V gene: TRBV9
clone size: .
J gene: TRBJ2-5

CDR3 DNA: TGTGCCAGCAGCTCCGGGACTAGCAGGGGGTACGGTACGCAGTATTTT
CDR3 protein: CASSSGTSRGYGTQYF
D gene: TRBD2
V gene: TRBV11-2
clone size: .
J gene: TRBJ2-3

CDR3 DNA: TGTGCCAGCAGTAAAAATCCCAAGGGGCAAGAGACCCAGTACTTC
CDR3 protein: CASSKNPKGQETQYF
D gene: .
V gene: TRBV6-5
clone size: .
J gene: TRBJ2-5

CDR3 DNA: TGTGCCAGCAGCCCAGTCGGGACTAGCGGGGAAGAGACCCAGTACTTC
CDR3 protein: CASSPVGTSGEETQYF
D gene: TRBD2
V gene: TRBV4-2
clone size: .
J gene: TRBJ2-5